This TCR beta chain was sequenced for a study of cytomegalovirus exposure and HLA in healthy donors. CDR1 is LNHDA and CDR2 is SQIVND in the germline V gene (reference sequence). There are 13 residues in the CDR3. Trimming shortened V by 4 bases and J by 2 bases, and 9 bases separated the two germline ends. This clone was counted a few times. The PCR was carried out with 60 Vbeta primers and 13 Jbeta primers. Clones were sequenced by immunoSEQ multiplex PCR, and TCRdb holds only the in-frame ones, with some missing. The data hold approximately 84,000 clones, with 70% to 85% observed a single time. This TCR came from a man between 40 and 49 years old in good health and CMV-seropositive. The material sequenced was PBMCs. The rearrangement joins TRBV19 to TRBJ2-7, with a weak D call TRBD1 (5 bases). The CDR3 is CASSKWGTYEQYF. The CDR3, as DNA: TGTGCCAGTAGTAAATGGGGCACCTACGAGCAGTACTTC.